Sequencing of this T cell receptor (beta chain) was carried out in a study of blood T cell repertoires in COVID-19. At the level of the study: Collection of acute and convalescent COVID-19 samples took place in the United States, Italy and Spain.

Cohort 3 recovery required two negative PCRs, clearance, or symptom resolution. Study processing details: The assay estimated nucleated cells by amplifying reference gene primers. The repertoire was sequenced with immunoSEQ multiplex PCR; TCRdb's copy has only in-frame clones and lacks some. The V and J calls and the clone size are those of that table, but D and trimming were determined from the DNA. This sample has 150,000 or so clones; 60% to 80% occur once, and the top ten carry about 2.9%. J gave up 5 bases and V 3 bases, and 4 bases lay outside the gene matches. CDR1 DFQATT and CDR2 SNEGSKA come from the germline V gene (reference sequence). The CDR3 extends over 13 amino acids. The table lists this clone with a few counts.

The rearrangement uses TRBV20-1 and TRBJ2-5; 9 bases map to TRBD2. The TCR was taken from a woman in her forties or fifties who had recovered from COVID-19. Sequenced material: PBMCs or T cells enriched from blood (not recorded which). The CDR3 DNA reads TGCAGTGCTAGTTTAGCGGGAGTGGAGACCCAGTACTTC. Its protein is CSASLAGVETQYF.